There are many counts of the clone carrying this T cell receptor beta chain. What it binds is not known. Together with a sample-barcoded 5' primer, a J-beta primer mix was included in a second PCR lasting about 6 to 12 cycles. Each cDNA molecule was tagged by a template-switch adaptor with 12 random nucleotides. TCRdb passed the 5' RACE reads through MiXCR, listing each CDR3 protein once. The repertoire has approximately 960,000 distinct CDR3 sequences, approximately 32% of them found once; the top ten carry 10%. This sample is part of a study of blood T cells in healthy people across ages. Study details: There was about one barcoded beta molecule captured by template switching per two T cells.

The study's findings and limits: As naive T cell percentage varied, TCR beta diversity correlated strongly with it.

The total RNA that was extracted per sample amounted to at least 5.5 micrograms. The sample was also reused in another study, on T cells of mothers and their children.

Material: blood. This receptor was obtained from a woman aged 40-49 years in good health.

The CDR3 DNA reads as TGTGCCAGCAGTTTTGCGTGGGAGACCCAGTACTTC. Its protein product is CASSFAWETQYF. J is TRBJ2-5 and V is TRBV12-3 or TRBV12-4, with D uncertain. V was shortened by 3 bases and J by 5 bases, with 7 bases between the two germline ends. This CDR3 has 12 amino acids.